The clone carrying this TCR beta chain was detected only once. Its cognate antigen is unknown. A read error may produce the germline difference seen at one junction end. The data originate from a study of tumor and adjacent non-tumor tissue in lung cancer. In the study overall: There were 11 to 12 adenocarcinoma, a couple of squamous cell carcinoma and 1 small cell lung cancer cases. Patients were aged about 30 to 80, approximately 11 men and 4 to 6 women, stage I to III. Samples averaged roughly 4.2 million productive TCRbeta reads each.

Study findings and constraints: Significantly higher TCR diversity was found in tumor than normal lung.

The CDR3 loop spans 16 amino acids. Per germline, CDR1 SGHVS and CDR2 FNYEAQ. No cell sorting was done before RNA was extracted from the tissue. TCRbeta libraries were built with three rounds of nested PCR, modified from ARM-PCR. One entry per CDR3 protein, called by TCRdb with MiXCR from the multiplex PCR reads. Altogether about 78,000 distinct CDR3 sequences are present, over 80% being singletons, with the ten largest covering roughly 13%. The clonotype originates from a woman in her fifties or sixties with non-small cell lung cancer. Material for sequencing was lung tumor tissue. The V gene is TRBV7-6, the J gene TRBJ2-3, with a tentative D call TRBD2 (6 bases). CDR3 region: CASSLLGGISTDTQYF. The CDR3 region has the DNA TGTGCCAGCAGCTTATTGGGGGGTATAAGCACAGATACGCAATATTTT.